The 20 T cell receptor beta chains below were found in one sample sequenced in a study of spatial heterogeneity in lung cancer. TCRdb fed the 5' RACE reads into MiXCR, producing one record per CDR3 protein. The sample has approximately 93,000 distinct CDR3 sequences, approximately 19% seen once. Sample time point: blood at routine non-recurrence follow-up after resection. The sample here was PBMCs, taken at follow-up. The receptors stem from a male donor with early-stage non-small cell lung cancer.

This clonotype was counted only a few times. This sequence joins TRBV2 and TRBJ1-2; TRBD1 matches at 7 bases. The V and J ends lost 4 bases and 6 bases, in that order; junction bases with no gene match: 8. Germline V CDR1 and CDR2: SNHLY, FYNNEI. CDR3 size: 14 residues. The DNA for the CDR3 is TGTGCCAGCAGTGCATTATCCGGGACAGATGGCTACACCTTC. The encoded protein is CASSALSGTDGYTF.

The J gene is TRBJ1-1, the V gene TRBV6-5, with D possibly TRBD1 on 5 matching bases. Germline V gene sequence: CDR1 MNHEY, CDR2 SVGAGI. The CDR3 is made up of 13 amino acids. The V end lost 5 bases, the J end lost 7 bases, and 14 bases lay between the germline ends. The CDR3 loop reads CASSAREYGEAFF. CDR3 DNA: TGTGCCAGCAGTGCCAGGGAGTATGGTGAAGCTTTCTTT.

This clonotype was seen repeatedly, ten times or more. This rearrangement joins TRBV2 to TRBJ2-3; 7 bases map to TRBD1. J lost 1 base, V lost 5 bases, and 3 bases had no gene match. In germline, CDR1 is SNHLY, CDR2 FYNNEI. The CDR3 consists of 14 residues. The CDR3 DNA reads TGTGCCAGCAGTCCCGGGACAGGCACAGATACGCAGTATTTT. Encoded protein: CASSPGTGTDTQYF.

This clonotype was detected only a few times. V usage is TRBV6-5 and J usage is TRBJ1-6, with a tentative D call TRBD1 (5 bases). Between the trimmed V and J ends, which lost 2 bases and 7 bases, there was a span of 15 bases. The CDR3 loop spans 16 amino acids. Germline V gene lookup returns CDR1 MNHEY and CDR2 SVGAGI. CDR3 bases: TGTGCCAGCAGTTACATTAGGGGTCTGGCAAATTCACCCCTCCACTTT. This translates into CASSYIRGLANSPLHF.

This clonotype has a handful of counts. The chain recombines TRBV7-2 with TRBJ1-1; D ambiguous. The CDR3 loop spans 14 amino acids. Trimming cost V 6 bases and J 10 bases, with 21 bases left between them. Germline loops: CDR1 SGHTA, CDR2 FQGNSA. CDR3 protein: CASRRPASGAGAFF. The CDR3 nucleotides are TGTGCCAGCAGACGCCCGGCCTCAGGAGCGGGAGCTTTCTTT.

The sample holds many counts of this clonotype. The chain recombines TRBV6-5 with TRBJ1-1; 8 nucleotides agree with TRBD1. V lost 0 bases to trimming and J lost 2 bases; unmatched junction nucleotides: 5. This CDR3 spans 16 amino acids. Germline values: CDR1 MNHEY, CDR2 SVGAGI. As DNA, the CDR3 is TGTGCCAGCAGTTACTCCCTGGACAGGGTAAACACTGAAGCTTTCTTT. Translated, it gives CASSYSLDRVNTEAFF.

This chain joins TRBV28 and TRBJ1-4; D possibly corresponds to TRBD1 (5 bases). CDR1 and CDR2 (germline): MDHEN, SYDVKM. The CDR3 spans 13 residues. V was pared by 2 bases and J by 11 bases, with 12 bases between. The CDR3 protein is CASSLGGDGKLFF. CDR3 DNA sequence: TGTGCCAGCAGTTTAGGAGGGGACGGCAAACTGTTTTTT.

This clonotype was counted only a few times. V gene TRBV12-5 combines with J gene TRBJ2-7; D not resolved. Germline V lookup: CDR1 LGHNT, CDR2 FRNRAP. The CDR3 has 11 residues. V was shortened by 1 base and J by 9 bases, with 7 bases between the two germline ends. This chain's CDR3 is CASGLARRQYF. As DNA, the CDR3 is TGTGCTAGTGGTTTGGCCCGGCGGCAGTACTTC.

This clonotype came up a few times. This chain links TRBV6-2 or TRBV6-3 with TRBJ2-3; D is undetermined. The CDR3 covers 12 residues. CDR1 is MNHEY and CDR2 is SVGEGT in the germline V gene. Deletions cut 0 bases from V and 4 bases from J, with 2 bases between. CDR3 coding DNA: TGTGCCAGCAGTTACTCCTCAGATACGCAGTATTTT. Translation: CASSYSSDTQYF.

The CDR3 DNA sequence: TGCGCCAGCAGTCCGGCGGGGTTCCCAATTCAAGAGACCCAGTACTTC. This gives the protein CASSPAGFPIQETQYF. The chain has TRBV5-1 and TRBJ2-5, with D maybe TRBD2 (6 bases). The CDR3 is 16 amino acids. The germline V gene has CDR1 SGHRS and CDR2 YFSETQ. V was cut by 5 bases and J by 2 bases, with 19 bases left in between.

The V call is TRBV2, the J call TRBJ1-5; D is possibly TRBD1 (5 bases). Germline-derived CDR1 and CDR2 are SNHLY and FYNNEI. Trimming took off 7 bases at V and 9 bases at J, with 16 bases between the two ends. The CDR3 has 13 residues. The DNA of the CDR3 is TGTGCCAGCAACCCGGGGGGGGGACGGCCCCAGCATTTT. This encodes CASNPGGGRPQHF.

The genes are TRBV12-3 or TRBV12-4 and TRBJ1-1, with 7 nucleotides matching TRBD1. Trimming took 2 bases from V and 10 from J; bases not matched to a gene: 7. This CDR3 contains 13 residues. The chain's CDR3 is CASSLQGRGLAFF. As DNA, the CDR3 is TGTGCCAGCAGTTTACAGGGCAGGGGGTTAGCTTTCTTT.

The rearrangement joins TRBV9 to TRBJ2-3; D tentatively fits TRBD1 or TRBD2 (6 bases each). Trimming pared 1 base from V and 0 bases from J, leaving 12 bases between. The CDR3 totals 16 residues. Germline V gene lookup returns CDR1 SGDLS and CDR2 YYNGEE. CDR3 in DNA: TGTGCCAGCAGCGTAACCGGGGGCTATAGCACAGATACGCAGTATTTT. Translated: CASSVTGGYSTDTQYF.

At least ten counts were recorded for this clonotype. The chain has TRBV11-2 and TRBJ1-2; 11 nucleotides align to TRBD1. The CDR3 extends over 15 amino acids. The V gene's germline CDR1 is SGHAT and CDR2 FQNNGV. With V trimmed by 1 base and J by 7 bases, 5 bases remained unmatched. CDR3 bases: TGTGCCAGCAGCTTAGCCCGGACAGGGGGCTTTGGCTACACCTTC. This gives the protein CASSLARTGGFGYTF.

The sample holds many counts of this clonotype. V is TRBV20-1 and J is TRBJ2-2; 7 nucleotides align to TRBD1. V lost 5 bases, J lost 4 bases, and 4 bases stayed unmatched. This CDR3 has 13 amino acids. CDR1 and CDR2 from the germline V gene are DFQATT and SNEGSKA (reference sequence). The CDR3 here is CSAQTGPTGELFF. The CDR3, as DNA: TGCAGTGCTCAGACAGGGCCCACCGGGGAGCTGTTTTTT.

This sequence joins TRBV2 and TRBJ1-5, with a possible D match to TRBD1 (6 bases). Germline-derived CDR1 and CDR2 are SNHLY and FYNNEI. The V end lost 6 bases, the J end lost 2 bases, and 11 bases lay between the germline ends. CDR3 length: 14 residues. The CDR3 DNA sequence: TGTGCCAGCAGAGGAGGGGGGGGCAATCAGCCCCAGCATTTT. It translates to CASRGGGGNQPQHF.

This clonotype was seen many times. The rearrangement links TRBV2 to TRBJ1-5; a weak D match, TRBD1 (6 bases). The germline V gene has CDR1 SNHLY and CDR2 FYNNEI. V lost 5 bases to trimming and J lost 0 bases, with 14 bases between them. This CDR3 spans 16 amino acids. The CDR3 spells CASSIHYRASNQPQHF. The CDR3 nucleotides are TGTGCCAGCAGTATCCATTACAGGGCTAGCAATCAGCCCCAGCATTTT.

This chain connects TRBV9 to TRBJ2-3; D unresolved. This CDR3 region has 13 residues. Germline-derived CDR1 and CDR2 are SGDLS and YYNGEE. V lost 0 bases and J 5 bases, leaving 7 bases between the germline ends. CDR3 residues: CASSVAVGDTQYF. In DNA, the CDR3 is TGTGCCAGCAGCGTAGCGGTGGGAGATACGCAGTATTTT.

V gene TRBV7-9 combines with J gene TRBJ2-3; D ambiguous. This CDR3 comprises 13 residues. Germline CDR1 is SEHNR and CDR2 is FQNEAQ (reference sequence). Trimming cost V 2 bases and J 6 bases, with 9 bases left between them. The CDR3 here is CASSLSPRDTQYF. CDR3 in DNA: TGTGCCAGCAGCTTATCACCCAGGGATACGCAGTATTTT.

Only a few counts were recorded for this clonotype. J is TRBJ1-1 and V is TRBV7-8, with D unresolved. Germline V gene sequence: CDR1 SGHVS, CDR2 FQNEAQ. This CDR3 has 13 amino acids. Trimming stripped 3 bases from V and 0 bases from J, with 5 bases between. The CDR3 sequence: CASSFTVNTEAFF. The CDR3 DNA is TGTGCCAGCAGCTTTACAGTGAACACTGAAGCTTTCTTT.